This T cell receptor beta chain was obtained from a study of T cell repertoires in cytomegalovirus infection (dated by TCRdb to between 2018 and 2021). With regard to the full study: Donor HLA type was relevant to the analysis, because carriage of CMV infection together with the matching HLA type was indicated by public TCR beta signatures.

From a lookup of the germline V gene, CDR1 and CDR2 are SGHTA and FQGNSA. A distance of 11 bases separates the germline ends of V and J, which lose 2 bases and 4 bases respectively. Measured from the cysteine to the phenylalanine, the CDR3 is 15 residues long. The kept DNA is CDR3 alone, 45 bases in frame from the first base. TCRdb records Illumina HiSeq 1500 as the sequencer. Using fastp trimming at Q25 and MiXCR clonotype assembly, TCRdb reanalyzed the public sequencing data and kept in-frame beta chains. Entries that share a CDR3 protein sequence are merged under the most common genes and DNA. The sample includes more than 200,000 distinct CDR3 sequences, with over 8% observed a single time. Together, the top ten hold over 13% of the sample. The study at large found these results: In both this cohort and an independent roughly 400-donor cohort, the cumulative frequency of public TCR beta family members distinguished carriers of CMV infection plus the relevant HLA type. The ex vivo response was dominated by HLA-C-restricted CMV-specific TCR beta clonotypes, and the single most frequent clonotype in two of eight donors was supplied by these HLA-C-restricted clonotypes.

This clonotype was seen at least ten times. The target of this receptor is not known. The record has no base qualities; no much larger clone is one base away. The chain links TRBV7-2 with TRBJ2-2; the D gene is possibly TRBD1, with 5 bases matching. Sequencing was done on a sample of PBMCs. The source of this sequence is a human donor in good health (CMV status not recorded). Some clones in this sample may be carry-over from other donors' samples. The DNA sequence is as follows: TGTGCCAGCAGCTTACTAGGGGTGTCCACCGGGGAGCTGTTTTTT. It translates to CASSLLGVSTGELFF.